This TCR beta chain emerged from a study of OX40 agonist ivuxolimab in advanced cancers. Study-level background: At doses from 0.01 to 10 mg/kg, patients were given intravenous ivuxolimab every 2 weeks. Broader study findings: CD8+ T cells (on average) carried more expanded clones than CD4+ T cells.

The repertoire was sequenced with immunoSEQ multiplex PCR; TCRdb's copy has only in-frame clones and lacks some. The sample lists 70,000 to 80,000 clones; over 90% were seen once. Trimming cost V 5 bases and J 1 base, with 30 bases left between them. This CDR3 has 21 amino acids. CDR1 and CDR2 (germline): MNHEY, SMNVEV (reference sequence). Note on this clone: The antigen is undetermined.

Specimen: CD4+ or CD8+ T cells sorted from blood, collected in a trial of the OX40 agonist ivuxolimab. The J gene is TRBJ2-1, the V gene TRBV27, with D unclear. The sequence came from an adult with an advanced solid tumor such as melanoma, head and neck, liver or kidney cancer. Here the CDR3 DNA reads TGTGCCAGCAGTCACCTCCAAGTCCGGACCACCACTCACATATCCTACAATGAGCAGTTCTTC. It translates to CASSHLQVRTTTHISYNEQFF.